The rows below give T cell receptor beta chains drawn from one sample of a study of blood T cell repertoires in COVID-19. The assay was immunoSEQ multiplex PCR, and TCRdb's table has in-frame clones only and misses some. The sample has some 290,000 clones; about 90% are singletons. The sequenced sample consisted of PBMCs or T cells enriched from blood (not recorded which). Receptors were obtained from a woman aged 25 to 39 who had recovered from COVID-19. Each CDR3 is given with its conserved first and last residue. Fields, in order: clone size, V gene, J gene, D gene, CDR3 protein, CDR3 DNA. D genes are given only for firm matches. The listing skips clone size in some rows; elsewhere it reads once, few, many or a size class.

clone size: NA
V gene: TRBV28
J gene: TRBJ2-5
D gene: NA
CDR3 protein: CASSIQGHPQETQYF
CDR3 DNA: TGTGCCAGCAGTATCCAGGGACATCCTCAAGAGACCCAGTACTTC

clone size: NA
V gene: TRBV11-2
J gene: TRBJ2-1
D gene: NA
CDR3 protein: CASRPRLAKQFF
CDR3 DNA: TGTGCCAGCAGGCCCCGTCTAGCGAAGCAGTTCTTC

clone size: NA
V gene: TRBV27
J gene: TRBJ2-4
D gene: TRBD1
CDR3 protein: CASSLVTGGWKNIQYF
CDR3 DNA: TGTGCCAGCAGTTTGGTGACAGGGGGCTGGAAAAACATTCAGTACTTC

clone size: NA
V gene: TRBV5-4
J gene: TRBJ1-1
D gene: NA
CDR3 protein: CASSLDSLNTEAFF
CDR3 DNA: TGTGCCAGCAGCTTGGACTCTTTGAACACTGAAGCTTTCTTT

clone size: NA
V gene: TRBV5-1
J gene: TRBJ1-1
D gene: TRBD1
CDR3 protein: CASGYRGNTEAFF
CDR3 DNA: TGCGCCAGCGGGTACAGGGGGAACACTGAAGCTTTCTTT

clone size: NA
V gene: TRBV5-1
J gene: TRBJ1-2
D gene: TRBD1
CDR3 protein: CASSLGGGSGYFYGYTF
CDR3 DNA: TGCGCCAGCAGCTTGGGAGGGGGCAGCGGTTACTTCTATGGCTACACCTTC

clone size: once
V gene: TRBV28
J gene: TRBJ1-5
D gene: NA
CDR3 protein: CASRDPRSFSNQPQHF
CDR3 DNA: TGTGCCAGCCGTGACCCTAGGTCCTTTAGCAATCAGCCCCAGCATTTT

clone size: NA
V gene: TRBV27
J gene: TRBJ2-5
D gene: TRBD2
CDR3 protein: CASSARDYKRTQYF
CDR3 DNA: TGTGCCAGCAGTGCCCGGGACTATAAGAGGACCCAGTACTTC

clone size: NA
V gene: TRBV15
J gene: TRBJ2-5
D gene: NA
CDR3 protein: CATSGPRPPRGETQYF
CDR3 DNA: TGTGCCACCAGCGGACCCAGGCCACCTAGGGGGGAGACCCAGTACTTC

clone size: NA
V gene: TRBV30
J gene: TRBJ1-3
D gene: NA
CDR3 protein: CAWSSSPLGNTIYF
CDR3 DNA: TGTGCCTGGAGCTCCTCTCCACTTGGAAACACCATATATTTT

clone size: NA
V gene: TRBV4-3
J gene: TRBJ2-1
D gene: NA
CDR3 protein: CASSQGVGGADNEQFF
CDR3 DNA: TGCGCCAGCAGCCAAGGGGTGGGCGGGGCTGACAATGAGCAGTTCTTC

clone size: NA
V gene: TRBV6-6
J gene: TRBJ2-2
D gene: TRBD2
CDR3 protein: CASSYGGEVGELFF
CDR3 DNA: TGTGCCAGCAGTTATGGGGGGGAGGTCGGGGAGCTGTTTTTT

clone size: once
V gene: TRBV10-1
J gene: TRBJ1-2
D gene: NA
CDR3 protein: CARSPRAYGYTF
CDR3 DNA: TGCGCCCGCAGTCCGAGGGCATACGGCTACACCTTC